The 25 T cell receptor beta chains listed next were all sequenced from one sample in a study of cytotoxic CD8 clonotypes in ibrutinib-treated CLL. Data came from immunoSEQ multiplex PCR; TCRdb stores just in-frame clones and leaves some out. Among about 150,000 clones, 75% to 80% were seen once, and the ten largest hold about 5%. Here the sequenced sample was PBMCs, taken after 24 months of ibrutinib treatment. Receptors were obtained from a human donor with chronic lymphocytic leukemia.

The chain joins TRBV15 to TRBJ2-6; D is ambiguous. Trimming pared 0 bases from V and 2 bases from J, leaving 5 bases between. There are 15 residues in the CDR3. Germline assignment: CDR1 LNHNV and CDR2 YYDKDF (reference sequence). In nucleotides, the CDR3 is TGTGCCACCAGCAGAGATGGGACTGGGGCCAACGTCCTGACTTTC. Translating gives CATSRDGTGANVLTF.

This chain connects TRBV7-2 to TRBJ2-7; 8 bases fit TRBD2. The CDR3 is 15 amino acids. Losses at the gene ends were 0 bases for V and 2 bases for J; bases not matched to a gene: 3. CDR1 and CDR2 from the germline V gene are SGHTA and FQGNSA. The CDR3 DNA is TGTGCCAGCAGCTTAGCTACTAGCGGTCCCTACGAGCAGTACTTC. Translation gives CASSLATSGPYEQYF.

V and J are TRBV29-1 and TRBJ2-3; 7 bases line up with TRBD1. The CDR3 runs to 17 residues. The junction had 15 bases not matched to a gene; V was cut back by 5 bases and J by 1 base. Germline values: CDR1 SQVTM, CDR2 ANQGSEA. CDR3: CSVMGKLDRSGTDTQYF. Here the CDR3 DNA reads TGCAGCGTTATGGGCAAATTGGACAGGTCGGGCACAGATACGCAGTATTTT.

This clone has only one observation. The rearrangement links TRBV6-1 to TRBJ2-1; TRBD2 matches at 8 bases. Unmatched junction bases numbered 4, after V lost 6 bases and J lost 0 bases. The germline V gene has CDR1 MNHNS and CDR2 SASEGT. The CDR3 length is 15 residues. The DNA of the CDR3 is TGTGCCAGCAGGGGTAGCGGGGCCTCCTACAATGAGCAGTTCTTC. The encoded protein is CASRGSGASYNEQFF.

This clone was seen once. The chain uses TRBV30 and TRBJ2-3; no clear D. Germline values: CDR1 GTSNPN, CDR2 SVGIG (reference sequence). V dropped 2 bases and J dropped 5 bases, with 14 bases sitting between them. This CDR3 is built from 14 residues. CDR3 sequence reads: CAWSFYGSVDTQYF. In nucleotides, the CDR3 is TGTGCCTGGAGTTTCTATGGGTCCGTAGATACGCAGTATTTT. The entire variable domain, with the rest obtained from reference TRBV30 and TRBJ2-3, is as follows: SQTIHQWPATLVQPVGSPLSLECTVEGTSNPNLYWYRQAAGRGLQLLFYSVGIGQISSEVPQNLSASRPQDRQFILSSKKLLLSDSGFYLCAWSFYGSVDTQYFGPGTRLTVL.

This chain uses TRBV7-8 with TRBJ1-1, with no clear D. Per germline, CDR1 SGHVS and CDR2 FQNEAQ. This CDR3 comprises 13 residues. V lost 4 bases, J lost 3 bases, and 9 bases lay in between. CDR3 DNA: TGTGCCAGCAGCTCCCAGGTAGACACTGAAGCTTTCTTT. Residues: CASSSQVDTEAFF.

The gene calls are TRBV19 and TRBJ1-1, with 8 nucleotides matching TRBD1. Losses at the gene ends were 4 bases for V and 5 bases for J; bases not matched to a gene: 15. CDR1 is LNHDA and CDR2 is SQIVND in the germline V gene (reference sequence). The CDR3 runs to 17 residues. CDR3 loop: CASSRSGGATGWTEAFF. The CDR3, as DNA: TGTGCCAGTAGTAGGTCAGGGGGCGCGACGGGGTGGACTGAAGCTTTCTTT.

The V gene is TRBV29-1, the J gene TRBJ2-1, with 11 bases identical to TRBD2. The CDR3 spans 14 residues. Germline V lookup: CDR1 SQVTM, CDR2 ANQGSEA. J lost 2 bases, V lost 7 bases, and 4 bases had no gene match. The CDR3 DNA follows: TGCAGCGGGGAGACTAGCGGGGCCTACAATGAGCAGTTCTTC. It is translated as CSGETSGAYNEQFF.

The chain combines TRBV7-2 with TRBJ1-5; no clear D. This CDR3 has 13 residues. Trimming removed 5 bases from V and 7 bases from J, with 12 bases in between. Germline loops: CDR1 SGHTA, CDR2 FQGNSA. The CDR3 region is CASSRLVGQPQHF. The CDR3 DNA sequence: TGTGCCAGCAGCCGCCTGGTAGGGCAGCCCCAGCATTTT.

The rearrangement uses TRBV27 and TRBJ2-7; 7 bases map to TRBD2. This CDR3 has 15 amino acids. Germline lookup yields CDR1 MNHEY and CDR2 SMNVEV (reference sequence). The V and J ends lost 5 bases and 2 bases, in that order; junction bases with no gene match: 9. The CDR3 region is CASSPRGGRAYEQYF. Here the CDR3 DNA reads TGTGCCAGCAGTCCCCGGGGAGGGAGGGCCTACGAGCAGTACTTC.

V is TRBV30 and J is TRBJ1-2; D is unclear. Trimming removed 4 bases at V and 7 bases at J, with 16 bases between. Germline V gives CDR1 GTSNPN, CDR2 SVGIG (reference sequence). This CDR3 has 13 amino acids. CDR3 in amino acids: CAWTGGSSAGYTF. In nucleotides, the CDR3 is TGTGCCTGGACTGGCGGGAGTTCCGCTGGCTACACCTTC.

This clone was seen a handful of times. One end of the junction fails to match germline, which may point to a read error. This chain joins TRBV18 and TRBJ2-3; D possibly corresponds to TRBD2 (6 bases). The germline V gene has CDR1 KGHSH and CDR2 LQKENI. The CDR3 consists of 18 residues. The CDR3 loop reads CASSPLFAAGRGADTQYF. The CDR3 DNA follows: TGTGCCAGCTCGCCACTTTTTGCCGCCGGGAGAGGGGCAGATACGCAGTATTTT.

The gene calls are TRBV27 and TRBJ2-1; 7 nucleotides align to TRBD2. Germline CDR1 reads MNHEY; CDR2 reads SMNVEV (reference sequence). This CDR3 region has 16 residues. Trimming at V came to 6 bases and at J to 3 bases, leaving 11 bases not matched to a gene. As DNA, the CDR3 is TGTGCCAGCAGCCCCCTTGGGGGGAGGGTCTACAATGAGCAGTTCTTC. Its protein product is CASSPLGGRVYNEQFF.

This clone was detected only a few times. Other DNA sequences in this sample translate to the same CDR3. This rearrangement joins TRBV15 to TRBJ2-5, with D perhaps TRBD1 (5 bases). Germline V gene lookup returns CDR1 LNHNV and CDR2 YYDKDF (reference sequence). The CDR3 runs 12 residues. Trimming took 3 bases from V and 5 from J, leaving 7 bases between them. CDR3 sequence: CATSRDIETQYF. CDR3 DNA sequence: TGTGCCACCAGCAGGGACATTGAGACCCAGTACTTC.

This clone was counted only a few times. The rearrangement links TRBV4-2 to TRBJ2-1, with D possibly matching TRBD2 (6 bases). V was trimmed by 1 base and J by 8 bases, leaving 15 bases between them. Looked up from germline, CDR1 is LGHNA and CDR2 is YNFKEQ. CDR3 length equals 15 residues. CDR3 nucleotides: TGTGCCAGCAGCCAAGCCCAGCGGGTAGGGGATGAGCAGTTCTTC. It encodes CASSQAQRVGDEQFF.

The rearrangement uses TRBV2 and TRBJ1-1; D call uncertain. In germline, CDR1 is SNHLY, CDR2 FYNNEI. V lost 8 bases and J 2 bases, leaving 15 bases between the germline ends. CDR3 length equals 14 residues. The CDR3 region has the DNA TGTGCCAGCGCGATGGCTCCGGGAAACACTGAAGCTTTCTTT. Its translation is CASAMAPGNTEAFF.

The chain is built from TRBV7-9 and TRBJ2-3; D possibly corresponds to TRBD2 (6 bases). The CDR3 spans 15 residues. Trimming removed 3 bases from V and 5 bases from J, with 15 bases in between. Germline CDR1 SEHNR, CDR2 FQNEAQ (reference sequence). The CDR3 DNA follows: TGTGCCAGCAGCTTCGAGTCGGGAGAAGGAGATACGCAGTATTTT. This sequence encodes CASSFESGEGDTQYF.

The chain has TRBV9 and TRBJ2-2; D unresolved. Trimming cost V 4 bases and J 4 bases, with 8 bases left between them. The CDR3 loop spans 13 amino acids. CDR1 and CDR2 (germline): SGDLS, YYNGEE. CDR3 bases: TGTGCCAGCAGCTCCTGGGGCACCGGGGAGCTGTTTTTT. Amino acids: CASSSWGTGELFF.

The chain uses TRBV4-2 and TRBJ2-1; 11 positions agree with TRBD2. The CDR3 totals 15 residues. CDR1 and CDR2 (germline): LGHNA, YNFKEQ. The junction had 3 bases not matched to a gene; V was cut back by 1 base and J by 7 bases. CDR3: CASSQGLAGRNEQFF. The CDR3, as DNA: TGTGCCAGCAGCCAAGGACTAGCGGGAAGGAATGAGCAGTTCTTC.

The gene calls are TRBV5-1 and TRBJ1-2; the D is unclear. The CDR3 has 13 amino acids. From germline, CDR1 is SGHRS and CDR2 YFSETQ. V dropped 0 bases and J dropped 4 bases, with 7 bases sitting between them. As DNA, the CDR3 is TGCGCCAGCAGCTTGGAGGGCAGCTATGGCTACACCTTC. It is translated as CASSLEGSYGYTF.

This clone has only a few counts. The chain joins TRBV10-3 to TRBJ1-2; the D gene is possibly TRBD1 (5 bases). Trimming cost V 11 bases and J 8 bases, with 18 bases left between them. Germline V gene data show CDR1 as ENHRY and CDR2 as SYGVKD. CDR3 length: 12 residues. The CDR3 DNA sequence: TGTGCCCATGGGGCGGGGAGCATGGGCTACACCTTC. This gives the protein CAHGAGSMGYTF.

The V and J genes are TRBV2 and TRBJ2-7; D is possibly TRBD1 (5 bases). Germline V gene sequence: CDR1 SNHLY, CDR2 FYNNEI. This CDR3 region has 12 residues. Trimming removed 8 bases from V and 3 bases from J, with 11 bases in between. Here the CDR3 DNA reads TGTGCCAGCGGGGCCGCAGGCTACGAGCAGTACTTC. This translates into CASGAAGYEQYF.

The rearrangement joins TRBV4-1 to TRBJ2-5; D perhaps matches TRBD2 (6 bases). The CDR3 covers 18 residues. Trimming took 0 bases from V and 6 from J, leaving 23 bases between them. Germline V lookup: CDR1 MGHRA, CDR2 YSYEKL. This CDR3 reads CASSQDPGLGDRGKTQYF. DNA of the CDR3: TGCGCCAGCAGCCAAGATCCGGGGCTAGGGGACCGGGGGAAGACCCAGTACTTC.

On this clone: This sample includes further DNA sequences coding for the same CDR3. The CDR3: CASSPTGDQPQHF. DNA of the CDR3: TGTGCCAGCTCCCCGACAGGGGATCAGCCCCAGCATTTT. This rearrangement joins TRBV18 to TRBJ1-5; 8 bases match TRBD1. Germline CDR1 reads KGHSH; CDR2 reads LQKENI. The CDR3 sequence is 13 residues long. J gave up 5 bases and V 6 bases, and 3 bases lay outside the gene matches.

The V gene is TRBV11-3, the J gene TRBJ2-1; D remains unclear. CDR3 length: 13 amino acids. Germline loops: CDR1 SGHNT, CDR2 YENEEA. V lost 5 bases and J lost 9, with 14 bases in between. The CDR3 here is CASSLTLGSEQFF. The CDR3, as DNA: TGTGCCAGCAGCCTTACTCTAGGCAGTGAGCAGTTCTTC.